The clone carrying this T cell receptor (beta chain) was recorded many times. The entry originates in a study of regulatory T cells in long-lasting Graves disease. Time point meaning: newly diagnosed GD, antithyroid drugs for less than 3 months. Researchers made the TCR library from RNA that was extracted from PBMCs. Germline loops: CDR1 MNHEY, CDR2 SMNVEV (reference sequence). This CDR3 is 14 amino acids long. V gave up 6 bases and J gave up 6 bases; unmatched junction bases: 8. iRepertoire HTBI primers and Arm-PCR of CDR3 regions built TCR beta libraries. TCRdb fed the multiplex PCR reads into MiXCR, producing one record per CDR3 protein. Of more than 300,000 distinct CDR3 sequences detected, about 16% appear once; the ten largest clones hold about 20%.

This TCR came from a female donor with Graves disease. The rearrangement joins TRBV27 to TRBJ1-5, with 7 bases identical to TRBD1. The source was peripheral blood mononuclear cells (PBMCs), collected at new diagnosis, from a patient treated with antithyroid drugs. The CDR3 sequence: CASRSTGDGQPQHF. The DNA for the CDR3 is TGTGCCAGCAGGAGTACAGGGGACGGTCAGCCCCAGCATTTT.